The 6 T cell receptor beta chains presented below share a single source sample, sequenced in a study of cytomegalovirus exposure and HLA in healthy donors. PCR used 60 Vbeta primers and 13 Jbeta primers. Assay used: immunoSEQ multiplex PCR; TCRdb lists only in-frame clones, some missing. The data show about 98,000 clones, with around 72% seen just once and under 2% held by the top ten. Sequenced: PBMCs. These receptors all stem from a male donor in good health and CMV-seronegative.

The CDR3 reads CASSPPVGGNIQYF. Written as DNA, the CDR3 is TGTGCCAGCAGCCCCCCCGTGGGAGGAAACATTCAGTACTTC. The genes are TRBV7-9 and TRBJ2-4; TRBD2 is a possible D gene (6 bases). V lost 5 bases to trimming and J lost 6 bases, with 14 bases between them. CDR3 size: 14 residues. CDR1 and CDR2 from the germline V gene are SEHNR and FQNEAQ (reference sequence).

The chain carries TRBV5-1 and TRBJ2-5, with D uncertain. CDR1 SGHRS and CDR2 YFSETQ come from the germline V gene. The CDR3 runs 12 residues. With 4 bases removed from V and 2 bases from J, the gap between germline ends came to 6 bases. The CDR3 is CASSAVQETQYF. Here the CDR3 DNA reads TGCGCCAGCAGCGCGGTACAAGAGACCCAGTACTTC.

The chain couples TRBV9 to TRBJ2-3; perhaps TRBD2 as D (6 bases). V was pared by 3 bases and J by 1 base, with 15 bases between. Germline CDR1 is SGDLS and CDR2 is YYNGEE. This CDR3 is built from 16 residues. Written as DNA, the CDR3 is TGTGCCAGCAGCGGATACCAGAGCGGGCGCACAGATACGCAGTATTTT. It codes for CASSGYQSGRTDTQYF.

The chain has TRBV6-5 and TRBJ2-3; 14 bases line up with TRBD2. The CDR3 covers 15 residues. With 8 bases clipped from V and 6 bases from J, the junction kept 7 bases outside the gene matches. Per germline, CDR1 MNHEY and CDR2 SVGAGI. CDR3 coding DNA: TGTGCCAGCGGGGATGGGACTAGCGGGGGTGATACGCAGTATTTT. Encoded protein: CASGDGTSGGDTQYF.

The chain combines TRBV28 with TRBJ1-2; D ambiguous. The V and J ends lost 4 bases and 4 bases respectively, with 13 bases between them. The CDR3 spans 14 residues. CDR1 is MDHEN, CDR2 SYDVKM, per germline. CDR3 sequence reads: CASSSDEQTYGYTF. In nucleotides, the CDR3 is TGTGCCAGCAGTTCCGACGAACAGACCTATGGCTACACCTTC.

The chain has TRBV5-1 and TRBJ2-7; TRBD1 agrees at 11 bases. The CDR3 has 14 amino acids. The ends lost 2 bases at V and 3 bases at J; junction bases unmatched: 1. CDR1 and CDR2 from the germline V gene are SGHRS and YFSETQ. CDR3 bases: TGCGCCAGCAGCTTTGGGACAGGGGGCTACGAGCAGTACTTC. This encodes CASSFGTGGYEQYF.